This TCR beta chain comes out of a study of shared clonotypes between healthy human individuals. General study results and limits: Exclusively blood specimens were collected; tissue repertoires likely differ. Non-shared clonotypes showed lower generation probabilities than clonotypes common to all four donors.

Regarding this clone: Antigen: not known.

Selected positively for CCR7 and CD45RO-negative, naive CD8 cells excluded terminally differentiated effector memory CD45RA+ cells. The donors were all Caucasian adults (living in Nashville, Tennessee). This table comes from immunoSEQ multiplex PCR, and its TCRdb copy is limited to in-frame clones, with some not included. Of about 2.1 million clones in the sample, approximately 92% were seen once. This receptor was identified in a man younger than 35 in good health. Some clones in this sample may be carry-over from other donors' samples. The specimen was naive CD8+ T cells from PBMCs.

The CDR3: CASSVAGAYSYEQYF. The CDR3 DNA sequence: TGTGCCAGCAGCGTAGCCGGGGCGTACTCCTACGAGCAGTACTTC. V usage is TRBV9 and J usage is TRBJ2-7; D assignment may be TRBD1 or TRBD2 (5 bases each). The V end lost 0 bases, the J end lost 0 bases, and 10 bases lay between the germline ends. Germline-derived CDR1 and CDR2 are SGDLS and YYNGEE. The CDR3 loop spans 15 amino acids.